In this sample, the clone carrying this T cell receptor beta chain turned up a few times. As yet, its antigen is unknown. This sample was included in a study of OX40 agonist ivuxolimab in advanced cancers. At the level of the study: With a range of roughly 20 to 80, age averaged 60 years, and more than 75% were male. Study-wide points: Low normalized T-cell clonal expansion was also seen in some nonresponders. The antigens recognized by the expanded peripheral T cells, that is their antigen specificity, were not determined.

Individuals having autoimmune disease history or systemic immunosuppression were not enrolled. Clones were read by immunoSEQ multiplex PCR, and TCRdb kept only the in-frame ones, dropping some. The table includes some 80,000 clones, about nine tenths detected once. Germline V gene sequence: CDR1 SGHRS, CDR2 YFSETQ. With V trimmed by 6 bases and J by 3 bases, 6 bases remained unmatched. This CDR3 comprises 13 residues. This rearrangement joins TRBV5-1 to TRBJ2-7; 7 nucleotides agree with TRBD2. The sequencing used CD4+ or CD8+ T cells sorted from blood, collected in a trial of the OX40 agonist ivuxolimab. This sequence originates from an adult with an advanced solid tumor such as melanoma, head and neck, liver or kidney cancer. This CDR3 reads CASTGGGNYEQYF. CDR3 in DNA: TGCGCCAGCACTGGCGGGGGTAACTACGAGCAGTACTTC.